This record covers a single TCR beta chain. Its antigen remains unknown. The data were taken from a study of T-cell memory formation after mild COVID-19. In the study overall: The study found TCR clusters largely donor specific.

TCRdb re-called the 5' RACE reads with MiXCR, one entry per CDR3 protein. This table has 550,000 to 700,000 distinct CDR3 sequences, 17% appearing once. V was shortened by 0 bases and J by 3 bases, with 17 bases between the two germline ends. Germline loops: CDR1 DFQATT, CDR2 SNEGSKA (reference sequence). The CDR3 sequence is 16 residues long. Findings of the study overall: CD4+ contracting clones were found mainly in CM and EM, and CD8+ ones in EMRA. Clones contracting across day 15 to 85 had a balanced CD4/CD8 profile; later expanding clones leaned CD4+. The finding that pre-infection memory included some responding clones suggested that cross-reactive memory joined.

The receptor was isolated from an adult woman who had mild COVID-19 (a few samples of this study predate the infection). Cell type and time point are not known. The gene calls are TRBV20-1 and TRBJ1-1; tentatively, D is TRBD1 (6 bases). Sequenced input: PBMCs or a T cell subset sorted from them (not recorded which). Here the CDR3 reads CSARDLDSRGYTEAFF. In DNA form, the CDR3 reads TGCAGTGCTAGAGACCTGGACAGTAGGGGATACACTGAAGCTTTCTTT.